The 2 T cell receptor beta chains in this list originate from one sample, sequenced in a study of cytomegalovirus exposure and HLA in healthy donors. Clones were sequenced by immunoSEQ multiplex PCR, and TCRdb holds only the in-frame ones, with some missing. The sample contains about 110,000 clones, about 88% of which appear only once. The sequencing sample was made of PBMCs. The receptors shown here come from a woman under 30 in good health and CMV-seronegative.

V gene TRBV28 combines with J gene TRBJ2-7, with 7 bases aligning to TRBD2. The CDR3 has 14 residues. The V gene end was trimmed by 10 bases and the J gene end by 3 bases; junction bases not matched to a gene: 12. The germline V gene has CDR1 MDHEN and CDR2 SYDVKM. This CDR3 reads CATAPGGRYYEQYF. CDR3 nucleotide sequence: TGTGCCACCGCCCCAGGCGGGAGATACTACGAGCAGTACTTC.

V is TRBV7-9 and J is TRBJ2-7; D is ambiguous. The CDR3 spans 15 residues. V shed 1 base and J shed 2 bases, with 12 bases lying between them. In germline, CDR1 is SEHNR, CDR2 FQNEAQ (reference sequence). The CDR3 nucleotides read TGTGCCAGCAGCTTAGTCAGCGCCAACGCCTACGAGCAGTACTTC. Translating gives CASSLVSANAYEQYF.